This is a list of T cell receptor beta chains from one sample in a study of spatial heterogeneity in lung cancer. A single record per CDR3 protein comes from TCRdb applying MiXCR to the 5' RACE reads. The data hold around 60,000 distinct CDR3 sequences, with roughly 7.9% observed a single time. The sequenced sample was PBMCs, obtained at surgery. The receptor set was obtained from a female donor with early-stage non-small cell lung cancer. CDR3s include the opening cysteine and the closing phenylalanine or tryptophan. A D gene is named only where the DNA matches it firmly. Clone size, where shown, is once, few, many, or a class for clones that have expanded.

clone size,J gene,V gene,D gene,CDR3 protein,CDR3 DNA
few,TRBJ1-1,TRBV29-1,-,CSVEWGRDTEAFF,TGCAGCGTTGAATGGGGGAGGGACACTGAAGCTTTCTTT
many,TRBJ1-1,TRBV3-1,TRBD1,CASSLGTAPLRAFF,TGTGCCAGCAGCCTAGGGACAGCCCCTCTTAGGGCTTTCTTT
few,TRBJ2-3,TRBV5-6,-,CASSPQVTDTQYF,TGTGCCAGCAGCCCCCAGGTAACAGATACGCAGTATTTT
many,TRBJ2-3,TRBV7-2,-,CASSSDWATDTQYF,TGTGCCAGCAGCTCCGACTGGGCCACAGATACGCAGTATTTT
-,TRBJ1-1,TRBV10-2,-,CASRVTGGTEAFF,TGCGCCAGCAGGGTGACAGGAGGGACTGAAGCTTTCTTT
-,TRBJ2-3,TRBV20-1,-,CRIAGSGRDTQYF,TGCAGGATTGCGGGGAGCGGCAGAGATACGCAGTATTTT
-,TRBJ1-1,TRBV19,-,CASRGVTEAFF,TGTGCCAGTAGAGGGGTTACTGAAGCTTTCTTT
medium-sized,TRBJ2-7,TRBV7-6,-,CASSRPGDLSYEQYF,TGTGCCAGCAGCCGCCCAGGGGACCTCTCCTACGAGCAGTACTTC
few,TRBJ2-5,TRBV24-1,TRBD2,CATSDTGLAGETQYF,TGTGCCACCAGTGATACTGGACTAGCCGGAGAGACCCAGTACTTC
many,TRBJ2-3,TRBV4-1,-,CASSQEGTGARPTQYF,TGCGCCAGCAGCCAAGAAGGGACGGGGGCTCGGCCTACGCAGTATTTT
once,TRBJ1-1,TRBV3-1,-,CASNQGTNTEAFF,TGTGCCAGCAACCAAGGGACGAACACTGAAGCTTTCTTT
-,TRBJ1-5,TRBV3-1,-,CASSQEPGDQPQHF,TGTGCCAGCAGCCAAGAACCAGGCGATCAGCCCCAGCATTTT
-,TRBJ2-1,TRBV5-4,TRBD2,CASSLVSWAGGPHEQFF,TGTGCCAGCAGCTTGGTTTCCTGGGCGGGAGGGCCACATGAGCAGTTCTTC
-,TRBJ1-4,TRBV7-8,-,CASSLVQGGDEKLFF,TGTGCCAGCAGCTTAGTACAGGGAGGGGATGAAAAACTGTTTTTT
-,TRBJ1-4,TRBV30,TRBD1,CAWIGQGNEKLFF,TGTGCCTGGATCGGACAGGGTAATGAAAAACTGTTTTTT
many,TRBJ1-5,TRBV20-1,TRBD1,CSASRTTGSNQPQHF,TGCAGTGCTAGCCGTACGACAGGGAGCAATCAGCCCCAGCATTTT
many,TRBJ2-1,TRBV10-2,TRBD1,CASSDRASYNEQFF,TGCGCCAGCAGCGACAGGGCCTCCTACAATGAGCAGTTCTTC
many,TRBJ2-5,TRBV10-3,-,CAISGGRGAGETQYF,TGTGCCATCAGTGGGGGCAGGGGCGCCGGGGAGACCCAGTACTTC
-,TRBJ1-5,TRBV7-9,TRBD1,CASSYGQGNQPQHF,TGTGCCAGCAGTTACGGACAGGGCAATCAGCCCCAGCATTTT
-,TRBJ2-2,TRBV2,-,CASSESWLGELFF,TGTGCCAGCAGTGAAAGCTGGCTCGGGGAGCTGTTTTTT
many,TRBJ2-3,TRBV7-3,-,CASSPDFKGTQYF,TGTGCCAGCAGCCCGGACTTTAAGGGCACGCAGTATTTT
-,TRBJ2-3,TRBV5-1,TRBD2,CASSWGLAGQWGTDTQYF,TGCGCCAGCAGCTGGGGACTAGCGGGCCAATGGGGGACAGATACGCAGTATTTT
-,TRBJ2-3,TRBV6-2/TRBV6-3,-,CASSYPQGITDTQYF,TGTGCCAGCAGTTACCCCCAAGGCATCACAGATACGCAGTATTTT
many,TRBJ2-2,TRBV7-2,TRBD2,CASSPDGLAGVTGELFF,TGTGCCAGCAGCCCCGACGGGCTAGCGGGAGTAACCGGGGAGCTGTTTTTT
few,TRBJ1-1,TRBV20-1,-,CSARDPGERNTEAFF,TGCAGTGCTAGAGATCCCGGGGAGCGGAACACTGAAGCTTTCTTT
-,TRBJ2-5,TRBV3-1,-,CASSPPGAEETQYF,TGTGCCAGCAGCCCCCCGGGGGCGGAAGAGACCCAGTACTTC
few,TRBJ1-1,TRBV20-1,TRBD1,CSATGGGEAFF,TGCAGTGCTACAGGGGGCGGTGAAGCTTTCTTT
-,TRBJ2-3,TRBV20-1,TRBD2,CSARGLAGLTDTQYF,TGCAGTGCTCGGGGACTAGCGGGGCTCACAGATACGCAGTATTTT
many,TRBJ1-1,TRBV4-2,TRBD1,CASRDRGSTEAFF,TGTGCCAGTCGAGACAGGGGGAGCACTGAAGCTTTCTTT
-,TRBJ1-6,TRBV15,TRBD1,CATRMTGGISPLHF,TGTGCCACCAGAATGACAGGGGGGATTTCACCCCTCCACTTT
many,TRBJ2-7,TRBV5-5,-,CASSLDYFEQYF,TGTGCCAGCAGCTTGGACTACTTCGAGCAGTACTTC
many,TRBJ2-5,TRBV9,TRBD2,CASSVEGLAGGEETQYF,TGTGCCAGCAGCGTAGAGGGGCTAGCGGGAGGAGAGGAGACCCAGTACTTC
few,TRBJ1-5,TRBV2,-,CASSDPTMGVQPQHF,TGTGCCAGCAGTGATCCGACTATGGGAGTACAGCCCCAGCATTTT
many,TRBJ1-1,TRBV12-3/TRBV12-4,-,CASSLPGYAFF,TGTGCCAGCAGCTTGCCGGGGTATGCTTTCTTT
many,TRBJ1-5,TRBV7-2,TRBD1,CASSLGTGISNQPQHF,TGTGCCAGCAGCTTGGGGACAGGGATTAGCAATCAGCCCCAGCATTTT
few,TRBJ1-1,TRBV28,-,CASSSPFGTLVAEAFF,TGTGCCAGCAGTTCGCCCTTTGGCACCCTGGTGGCTGAAGCTTTCTTT
medium-sized,TRBJ2-2,TRBV28,TRBD1,CASSAIQGAQTGELFF,TGTGCCAGCAGTGCGATCCAGGGGGCGCAAACCGGGGAGCTGTTTTTT
many,TRBJ2-5,TRBV10-3,-,CAISEERRETQYF,TGTGCCATCAGTGAGGAAAGGAGAGAGACCCAGTACTTC
-,TRBJ2-1,TRBV10-1,TRBD2,CANSPSGSFYNEQFF,TGCGCCAACAGTCCTAGCGGGAGCTTCTACAATGAGCAGTTCTTC
many,TRBJ2-3,TRBV12-3/TRBV12-4,-,CATRDPNTDTQYF,TGTGCCACCAGGGACCCCAACACAGATACGCAGTATTTT
-,TRBJ2-1,TRBV5-1,TRBD1,CASSSGTGRLQFF,TGCGCCAGCAGCTCAGGGACAGGGAGGTTGCAGTTCTTC
-,TRBJ1-1,TRBV5-1,-,CASSLKSMNTEAFF,TGCGCCAGCAGCTTGAAGAGCATGAACACTGAAGCTTTCTTT
large,TRBJ2-1,TRBV6-2/TRBV6-3,-,CATLAGTFYNEQFF,TGTGCCACCCTTGCCGGGACGTTCTACAATGAGCAGTTCTTC
medium-sized,TRBJ2-2,TRBV20-1,TRBD2,CSAPNAGGPDTGELFF,TGCAGTGCCCCTAACGCGGGAGGGCCCGACACCGGGGAGCTGTTTTTT
many,TRBJ2-1,TRBV7-6,-,CASSLDRYNEQFF,TGTGCCAGCAGCCTGGACCGATACAATGAGCAGTTCTTC
few,TRBJ2-3,TRBV20-1,TRBD2,CSAPKWERGSTDTQYF,TGCAGTGCTCCCAAATGGGAGCGGGGGAGCACAGATACGCAGTATTTT
few,TRBJ2-6,TRBV7-2,TRBD1,CASSPRTGQPGANVLTF,TGTGCCAGCAGCCCGAGGACAGGGCAACCTGGGGCCAACGTCCTGACTTTC
medium-sized,TRBJ2-3,TRBV28,TRBD2,CASTKGGHQLTDTQYF,TGTGCCAGCACCAAGGGAGGGCATCAACTCACAGATACGCAGTATTTT
medium-sized,TRBJ2-3,TRBV5-4,-,CASSSDSVTDTQYF,TGTGCCAGCAGCTCGGATAGCGTCACAGATACGCAGTATTTT
many,TRBJ1-1,TRBV7-9,-,CASSPTLNTEAFF,TGTGCCAGCAGCCCTACCCTGAACACTGAAGCTTTCTTT
many,TRBJ1-5,TRBV27,TRBD1,CASSLSWRVGTGRPLHF,TGTGCCAGCAGTTTATCGTGGCGGGTCGGGACAGGGAGGCCGTTGCATTTT
many,TRBJ1-1,TRBV7-9,TRBD1,CASSSAGTAYTEAFF,TGTGCCAGCAGCTCCGCCGGGACAGCTTACACTGAAGCTTTCTTT
few,TRBJ2-3,TRBV28,TRBD2,CASSPRGGRGYTQYF,TGTGCCAGCAGTCCCCGGGGGGGGCGCGGATATACGCAGTATTTT
-,TRBJ1-2,TRBV12-3/TRBV12-4,-,CASSLLYDGYTF,TGTGCCAGCAGCTTACTCTATGATGGCTACACCTTC
few,TRBJ1-4,TRBV6-5,-,CASRYGNRDGSEKLFF,TGTGCCAGCAGATACGGGAACAGGGACGGGAGTGAAAAACTGTTTTTT
few,TRBJ2-3,TRBV20-1,TRBD2,CSAGTSGTPPRADTQYF,TGCAGTGCTGGGACTAGCGGGACTCCCCCTCGGGCAGATACGCAGTATTTT
many,TRBJ2-3,TRBV27,-,CASSGSGDTQYF,TGTGCCAGCAGCGGGAGCGGAGATACGCAGTATTTT
-,TRBJ2-7,TRBV2,-,CASSEALLGRGEQYF,TGTGCCAGCAGTGAAGCGCTTCTGGGCAGGGGCGAGCAGTACTTC
-,TRBJ1-6,TRBV7-6,TRBD1,CASSVSTGQNSPLHF,TGTGCCAGCAGCGTCTCGACAGGGCAAAATTCACCCCTCCACTTT